Below, 4 T cell receptor beta chains from the same sample are listed, as sequenced in a study of blood T cell repertoires in COVID-19. Generated by immunoSEQ multiplex PCR, the TCRdb table keeps only in-frame clones and is missing some. The sample holds approximately 470,000 clones, 87% seen once. The sample was PBMCs or T cells enriched from blood (not recorded which). These receptors all come from a woman younger than 30 who had recovered from COVID-19.

V and J are TRBV7-3 and TRBJ2-3; a weak D match, TRBD2 (6 bases). The CDR3 covers 14 residues. CDR1 is SGHTA, CDR2 FQGTGA, per germline. Trimming removed 5 bases from V and 3 bases from J, with 12 bases in between. The CDR3 DNA sequence: TGTGCCAGCAGCCCCGCCGGGAGTACAGATACGCAGTATTTT. Protein product: CASSPAGSTDTQYF.

The CDR3 nucleotides are TGTGCCAGCAGCGTAGGACTAGCGGGCTTCCAAGAGACCCAGTACTTC. It specifies CASSVGLAGFQETQYF. The rearrangement uses TRBV9 and TRBJ2-5; 10 bases agree with TRBD2. V lost 0 bases and J lost 1; bases outside the gene matches: 3. The CDR3 sequence is 16 residues long. Germline lookup yields CDR1 SGDLS and CDR2 YYNGEE.

This chain joins TRBV10-3 and TRBJ1-5, with 11 bases that match TRBD1. Germline V gives CDR1 ENHRY, CDR2 SYGVKD. This CDR3 spans 14 amino acids. With V trimmed by 10 bases and J by 7 bases, 9 bases remained unmatched. In DNA, the CDR3 is TGTGCCACTAGCGGACAGGGGGCAAGACAGCCCCAGCATTTT. It codes for CATSGQGARQPQHF.

The chain recombines TRBV28 with TRBJ1-1; 7 nucleotides agree with TRBD1. V trimming: 6 bases; J trimming: 4 bases; junction bases outside the gene matches: 11. Looked up from germline, CDR1 is MDHEN and CDR2 is SYDVKM. The CDR3 extends over 15 amino acids. The CDR3 DNA sequence: TGTGCCAGCAGCCCGATGGACAGGTCAGGCACTGAAGCTTTCTTT. Protein: CASSPMDRSGTEAFF.